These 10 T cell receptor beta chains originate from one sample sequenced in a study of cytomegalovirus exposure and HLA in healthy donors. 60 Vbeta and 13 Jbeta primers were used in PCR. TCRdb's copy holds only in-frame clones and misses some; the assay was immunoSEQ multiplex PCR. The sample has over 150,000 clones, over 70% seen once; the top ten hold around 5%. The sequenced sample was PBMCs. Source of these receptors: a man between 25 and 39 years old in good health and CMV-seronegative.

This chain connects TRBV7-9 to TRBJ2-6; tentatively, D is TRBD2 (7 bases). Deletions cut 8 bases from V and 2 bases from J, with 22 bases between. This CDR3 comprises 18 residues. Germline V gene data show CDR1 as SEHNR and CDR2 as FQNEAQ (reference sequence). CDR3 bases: TGTGCCAGCGTGTCTGGGGGGGCCGGCCACCCTGGGGCCAACGTCCTGACTTTC. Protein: CASVSGGAGHPGANVLTF. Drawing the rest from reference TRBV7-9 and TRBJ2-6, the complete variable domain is DTGVSQNPRHKITKRGQNVTFRCDPISEHNRLYWYRQTLGQGPEFLTYFQNEAQLEKSRLLSDRFSAERPKGSFSTLEIQRTEQGDSAMYLCASVSGGAGHPGANVLTFGAGSRLTVL.

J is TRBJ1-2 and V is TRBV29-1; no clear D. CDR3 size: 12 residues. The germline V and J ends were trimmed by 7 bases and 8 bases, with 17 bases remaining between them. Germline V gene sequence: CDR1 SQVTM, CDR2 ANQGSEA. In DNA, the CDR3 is TGCAGCGCCGACTTGGGAGGCGGAGGCTACACCTTC. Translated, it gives CSADLGGGGYTF. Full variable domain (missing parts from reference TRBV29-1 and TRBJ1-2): SAVISQKPSRDICQRGTSLTIQCQVDSQVTMMFWYRQQPGQSLTLIATANQGSEATYESGFVIDKFPISRPNLTFSTLTVSNMSPEDSSIYLCSADLGGGGYTFGSGTRLTVV.

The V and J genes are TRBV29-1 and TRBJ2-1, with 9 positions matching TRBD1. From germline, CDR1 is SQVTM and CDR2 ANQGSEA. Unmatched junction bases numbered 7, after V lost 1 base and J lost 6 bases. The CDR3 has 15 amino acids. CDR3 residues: CSVEGTGGGGNEQFF. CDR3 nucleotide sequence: TGCAGCGTTGAAGGCACAGGGGGCGGTGGCAATGAGCAGTTCTTC.

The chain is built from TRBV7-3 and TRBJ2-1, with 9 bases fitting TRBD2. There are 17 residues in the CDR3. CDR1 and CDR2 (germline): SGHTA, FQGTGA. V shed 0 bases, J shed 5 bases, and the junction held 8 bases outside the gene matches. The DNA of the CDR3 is TGTGCCAGCAGCTTAACAAGCGGGAGGAGGGGTAACAATGAGCAGTTCTTC. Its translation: CASSLTSGRRGNNEQFF. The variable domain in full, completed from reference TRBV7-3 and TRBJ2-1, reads GAGVSQTPSNKVTEKGKYVELRCDPISGHTALYWYRQSLGQGPEFLIYFQGTGAADDSGLPNDRFFAVRPEGSVSTLKIQRTERGDSAVYLCASSLTSGRRGNNEQFFGPGTRLTVL.

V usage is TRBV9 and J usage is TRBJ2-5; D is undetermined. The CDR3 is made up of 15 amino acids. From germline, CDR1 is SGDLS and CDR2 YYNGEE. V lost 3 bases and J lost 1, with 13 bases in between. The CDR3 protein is CASSAPEVAQETQYF. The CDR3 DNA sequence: TGTGCCAGCAGCGCCCCAGAGGTAGCCCAAGAGACCCAGTACTTC.

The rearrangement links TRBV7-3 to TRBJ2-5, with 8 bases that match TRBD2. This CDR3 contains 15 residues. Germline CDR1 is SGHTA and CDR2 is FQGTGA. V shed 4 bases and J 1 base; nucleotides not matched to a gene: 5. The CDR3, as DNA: TGTGCCAGCAGCTCCACGGGGGGGGCCCAAGAGACCCAGTACTTC. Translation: CASSSTGGAQETQYF.

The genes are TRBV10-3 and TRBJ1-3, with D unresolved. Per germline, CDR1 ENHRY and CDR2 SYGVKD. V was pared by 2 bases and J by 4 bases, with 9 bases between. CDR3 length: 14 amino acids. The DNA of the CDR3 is TGTGCCATCAGTGAGGACCGAGGAGGAAACACCATATATTTT. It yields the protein CAISEDRGGNTIYF.

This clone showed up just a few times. Here the CDR3 reads CASSLTPGAQGYNEQFF. CDR3 sequence (DNA): TGTGCCAGTAGTTTAACCCCAGGGGCCCAGGGCTACAATGAGCAGTTCTTC. The gene calls are TRBV19 and TRBJ2-1; perhaps TRBD1 as D (6 bases). The CDR3 consists of 17 residues. Germline CDR1 LNHDA, CDR2 SQIVND (reference sequence). V was pared by 5 bases and J by 3 bases, with 20 bases between. Based on the CDR3 plus reference TRBV19 and TRBJ2-1, the full variable domain is DGGITQSPKYLFRKEGQNVTLSCEQNLNHDAMYWYRQDPGQGLRLIYYSQIVNDFQKGDIAEGYSVSREKKESFPLTVTSAQKNPTAFYLCASSLTPGAQGYNEQFFGPGTRLTVL.

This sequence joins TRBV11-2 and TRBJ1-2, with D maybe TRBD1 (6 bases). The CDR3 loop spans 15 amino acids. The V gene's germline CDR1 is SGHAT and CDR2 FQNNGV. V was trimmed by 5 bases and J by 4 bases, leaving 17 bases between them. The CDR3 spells CASSLVGGNTYGYTF. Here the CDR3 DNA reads TGTGCCAGCAGCCTAGTAGGGGGAAATACCTATGGCTACACCTTC.

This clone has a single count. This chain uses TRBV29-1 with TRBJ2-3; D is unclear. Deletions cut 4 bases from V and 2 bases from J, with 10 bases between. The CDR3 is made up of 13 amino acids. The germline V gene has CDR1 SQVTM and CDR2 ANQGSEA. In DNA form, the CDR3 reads TGCAGCGTTGGAGGCACTATCACAGATACGCAGTATTTT. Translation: CSVGGTITDTQYF.